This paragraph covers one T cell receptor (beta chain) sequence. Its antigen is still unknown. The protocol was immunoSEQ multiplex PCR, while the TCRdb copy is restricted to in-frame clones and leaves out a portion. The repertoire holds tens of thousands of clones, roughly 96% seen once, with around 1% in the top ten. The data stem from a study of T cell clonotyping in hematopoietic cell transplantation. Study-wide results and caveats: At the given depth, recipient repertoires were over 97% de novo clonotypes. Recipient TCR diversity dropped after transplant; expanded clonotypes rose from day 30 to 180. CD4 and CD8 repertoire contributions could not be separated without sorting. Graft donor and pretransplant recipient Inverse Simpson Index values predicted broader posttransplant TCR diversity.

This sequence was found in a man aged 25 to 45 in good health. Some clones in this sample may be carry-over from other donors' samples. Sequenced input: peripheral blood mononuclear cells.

This CDR3 reads CASSGTGREQYF. CDR3 DNA: TGTGCCAGCAGTGGCACAGGACGCGAGCAGTACTTC. The V gene is TRBV25-1, the J gene TRBJ2-7, with D tentatively TRBD1 (5 bases). This CDR3 comprises 12 residues. V shed 4 bases and J shed 6 bases, with 10 bases lying between them. Germline-derived CDR1 and CDR2 are MGHDK and SYGVNS.